What follows is one T cell receptor beta chain and its context. Profiled with immunoSEQ multiplex PCR; TCRdb holds only in-frame clones, not every one. Counted here are 160,000 or so clones, approximately 80% occurring once; the ten biggest clones make up 14%. The data are from a study of blood T cell repertoires in COVID-19. Study in general: Collection of acute and convalescent COVID-19 samples took place in the United States, Italy and Spain.

The CDR3 runs 14 residues. With 3 bases removed from V and 7 bases from J, the gap between germline ends came to 13 bases. Germline V CDR1 and CDR2: SGHRS, YFSETQ. V gene TRBV5-1 combines with J gene TRBJ2-2; D is unclear. The source of this sequence is an elderly woman with acute or convalescent COVID-19. Sequencing was carried out using peripheral blood. The CDR3 reads CASSSRTANGELFF. CDR3 bases: TGCGCCAGCAGCTCGCGCACAGCAAACGGGGAGCTGTTTTTT. The full variable domain, its missing parts supplied by reference TRBV5-1 and TRBJ2-2, is KAGVTQTPRYLIKTRGQQVTLSCSPISGHRSVSWYQQTPGQGLQFLFEYFSETQRNKGNFPGRFSGRQFSNSRSEMNVSTLELGDSALYLCASSSRTANGELFFGEGSRLTVL.